These T cell receptor beta chains were read from a single sample in a study of circulating CD8 cells and anti-PD-1 response in melanoma. TCRdb re-called the reads through MiXCR, storing one row per CDR3 protein. The sample holds about 250 distinct CDR3 sequences, 6.5% to 10% seen once. Sequenced material: CD8+ T cells from PBMCs, taken at baseline or after one month of anti-PD-1 therapy (not recorded which). Receptors were obtained from a human donor with melanoma. The CDR3 runs from the conserved cysteine through the conserved F or W. Fields, in order: clone size, J gene, V gene, D gene, CDR3 DNA, CDR3 protein. A D gene is named only where the DNA matches it firmly. Only some rows state a clone size, as once, few, many or a class for expanded clones.

clone size: large; J gene: TRBJ2-1; V gene: TRBV21-1; D gene: -; CDR3 DNA: TGTGCCAGCAGCAAACCAACTAGTCGACTCTACAATGAGCAGTTCTTC; CDR3 protein: CASSKPTSRLYNEQFF
clone size: large; J gene: TRBJ2-1; V gene: TRBV24-1; D gene: TRBD2; CDR3 DNA: TGTGCCACCAGTGATGGAACTAGCGGTGGTCGCTACAATGAGCAGTTCTTC; CDR3 protein: CATSDGTSGGRYNEQFF
clone size: large; J gene: TRBJ2-7; V gene: TRBV27; D gene: -; CDR3 DNA: TGTGCCAGCAGTTCCCTCCTCATGACGGGGAGCTCCTACGAGCAGTACTTC; CDR3 protein: CASSSLLMTGSSYEQYF
clone size: large; J gene: TRBJ1-6; V gene: TRBV5-4; D gene: -; CDR3 DNA: TGTGCCAGCAGCGTTGAAAATTCACCCCTCCACTTT; CDR3 protein: CASSVENSPLHF
clone size: large; J gene: TRBJ2-1; V gene: TRBV2; D gene: TRBD2; CDR3 DNA: TGTGCCAGCAGCGCCGGGACTAGTCGGAACAATGAGCAGTTCTTC; CDR3 protein: CASSAGTSRNNEQFF
clone size: large; J gene: TRBJ2-2; V gene: TRBV28; D gene: -; CDR3 DNA: TGTGCCAGCAGCCCGGGACTCCCGAACACCGGGGAGCTGTTTTTT; CDR3 protein: CASSPGLPNTGELFF
clone size: large; J gene: TRBJ2-2; V gene: TRBV28; D gene: TRBD1; CDR3 DNA: TGTGCCAGCAGCCCCCGAGGGGGGACAGGGGCAGGGGAGCTGTTTTTT; CDR3 protein: CASSPRGGTGAGELFF
clone size: large; J gene: TRBJ1-1; V gene: TRBV19; D gene: TRBD1; CDR3 DNA: TGTGCCAGTAGCCTTTGGGACACAGGGGGGTCTGAAGCTTTCTTT; CDR3 protein: CASSLWDTGGSEAFF
clone size: medium-sized; J gene: TRBJ2-1; V gene: TRBV5-6; D gene: TRBD2; CDR3 DNA: TGTGCCAGCAGCTCTAGGGGTCTAGCGGGAAGCCCCTACAATGAGCAGTTCTTC; CDR3 protein: CASSSRGLAGSPYNEQFF
clone size: large; J gene: TRBJ1-2; V gene: TRBV19; D gene: TRBD1; CDR3 DNA: TGTGCCAGTAGTACCGGACAGGACGGAGGCTACACCTTC; CDR3 protein: CASSTGQDGGYTF
clone size: large; J gene: TRBJ1-6; V gene: TRBV20-1; D gene: -; CDR3 DNA: TGCAGTGCCTGGGATGGGAGGTCACCCCTCCACTTT; CDR3 protein: CSAWDGRSPLHF
clone size: large; J gene: TRBJ1-5; V gene: TRBV4-1; D gene: TRBD1; CDR3 DNA: TGCGCCAGCAGCCCCCCCGGACAGGGCAATCAGCCCCAGCATTTT; CDR3 protein: CASSPPGQGNQPQHF
clone size: large; J gene: TRBJ1-5; V gene: TRBV20-1; D gene: -; CDR3 DNA: TGCAGTGCTAGTAGTCCGGCCTTGCCGAGCAATCAGCCCCAGCATTTT; CDR3 protein: CSASSPALPSNQPQHF
clone size: large; J gene: TRBJ2-1; V gene: TRBV10-3; D gene: TRBD2; CDR3 DNA: TGTGCCATCGGCGCCGGCGGGGGGTATTACAATGAGCAGTTCTTC; CDR3 protein: CAIGAGGGYYNEQFF
clone size: medium-sized; J gene: TRBJ2-7; V gene: TRBV6-6; D gene: -; CDR3 DNA: TGTGCCAGCACTGGGGGGGCCGCGTCGCACGAGCAGTACTTC; CDR3 protein: CASTGGAASHEQYF
clone size: large; J gene: TRBJ2-3; V gene: TRBV6-2/TRBV6-3; D gene: -; CDR3 DNA: TGTGCCAGCGGGGATATGGCGTCGGGGGCGACGCAGTATTTT; CDR3 protein: CASGDMASGATQYF
clone size: large; J gene: TRBJ2-1; V gene: TRBV29-1; D gene: -; CDR3 DNA: TGCAGCGTTGAAGGGGTAGTTCCAGGGCATTTAGTTTCGGATATCCCCTACAATGAGCAGTTCTTC; CDR3 protein: CSVEGVVPGHLVSDIPYNEQFF
clone size: large; J gene: TRBJ2-3; V gene: TRBV3-1; D gene: -; CDR3 DNA: TGTGCCAGCAGCCTTGGACTCACCACAGATACGCAGTATTTT; CDR3 protein: CASSLGLTTDTQYF
clone size: large; J gene: TRBJ1-6; V gene: TRBV4-1; D gene: TRBD1; CDR3 DNA: TGCGCCAGCAGCCTAGGGACAGCCAATTCACCCCTCCACTTT; CDR3 protein: CASSLGTANSPLHF
clone size: large; J gene: TRBJ1-2; V gene: TRBV27; D gene: TRBD1; CDR3 DNA: TGTGCCAGCAGTGGAACACAGGGGGATCCTAACTATGGCTACACCTTC; CDR3 protein: CASSGTQGDPNYGYTF
clone size: large; J gene: TRBJ2-2; V gene: TRBV3-1; D gene: -; CDR3 DNA: TGTGCCAGCAGCCAAAGGGACACCAACACCGGGGAGCTGTTTTTT; CDR3 protein: CASSQRDTNTGELFF
clone size: hyperexpanded; J gene: TRBJ2-1; V gene: TRBV2; D gene: TRBD2; CDR3 DNA: TGTGCCAGCAGTGACTCACTAGCGGAGAACAATGAGCAGTTCTTC; CDR3 protein: CASSDSLAENNEQFF
clone size: medium-sized; J gene: TRBJ2-7; V gene: TRBV20-1; D gene: -; CDR3 DNA: TGCAGTGCTAGTGAACTGGGCGGCTACGAGCAGTACTTC; CDR3 protein: CSASELGGYEQYF
clone size: large; J gene: TRBJ2-7; V gene: TRBV7-9; D gene: -; CDR3 DNA: TGTGCCAGCAGCTGGGCGGGCTCCTACGAGCAGTACTTC; CDR3 protein: CASSWAGSYEQYF
clone size: large; J gene: TRBJ2-1; V gene: TRBV2; D gene: -; CDR3 DNA: TGTGCCAGCAGTGAGACCCCGTTAGCCGGCTCCTACAATGAGCAGTTCTTC; CDR3 protein: CASSETPLAGSYNEQFF
clone size: -; J gene: TRBJ1-1; V gene: TRBV19; D gene: -; CDR3 DNA: TGTGCCAGTAGTCATCCGTGGGGCTTGGGTGCTTTCTTT; CDR3 protein: CASSHPWGLGAFF
clone size: large; J gene: TRBJ2-7; V gene: TRBV27; D gene: TRBD2; CDR3 DNA: TGTGCCAGCACCTCGCTGGGGGAGGGTGAGCAGTACTTC; CDR3 protein: CASTSLGEGEQYF
clone size: hyperexpanded; J gene: TRBJ2-1; V gene: TRBV29-1; D gene: TRBD2; CDR3 DNA: TGCAGCGTTGGGGCTACACTAGCGGGAGAGGTCCACAATGAGCAGTTCTTC; CDR3 protein: CSVGATLAGEVHNEQFF
clone size: large; J gene: TRBJ2-1; V gene: TRBV20-1; D gene: -; CDR3 DNA: TGCAGTGCAACCGGGACACGGGACACGGGTGAGCAGTTCTTC; CDR3 protein: CSATGTRDTGEQFF
clone size: few; J gene: TRBJ2-7; V gene: TRBV30; D gene: -; CDR3 DNA: TGTGCCTGGAGTCAGCAGGGAAACGAGCAGTACTTC; CDR3 protein: CAWSQQGNEQYF
clone size: medium-sized; J gene: TRBJ2-7; V gene: TRBV19; D gene: TRBD1; CDR3 DNA: TGTGCCACCGGGACAGCCTACGAGCAGTACTTC; CDR3 protein: CATGTAYEQYF
clone size: large; J gene: TRBJ2-1; V gene: TRBV19; D gene: -; CDR3 DNA: TGTGCCAGTAGTATATACGACGGCTGGGCTGGGAATGAGCAGTTCTTC; CDR3 protein: CASSIYDGWAGNEQFF
clone size: hyperexpanded; J gene: TRBJ2-5; V gene: TRBV5-4; D gene: -; CDR3 DNA: TGTGCCAGCAGCTTGTTGGAGACCCAGTACTTC; CDR3 protein: CASSLLETQYF
clone size: -; J gene: TRBJ2-3; V gene: TRBV6-2/TRBV6-3; D gene: -; CDR3 DNA: TGTGCCGGCGGGGACATGGCGTCGGGGGCGACGCAGTATTTT; CDR3 protein: CAGGDMASGATQYF
clone size: hyperexpanded; J gene: TRBJ2-3; V gene: TRBV18; D gene: -; CDR3 DNA: TGTGCCAGCTCACCACTAGGCACAGATACGCAGTATTTT; CDR3 protein: CASSPLGTDTQYF
clone size: medium-sized; J gene: TRBJ1-5; V gene: TRBV28; D gene: -; CDR3 DNA: TGTGCCAGCAGCACAGGTTTTTATAGCAATCAGCCCCAGCATTTT; CDR3 protein: CASSTGFYSNQPQHF
clone size: large; J gene: TRBJ1-2; V gene: TRBV5-6; D gene: -; CDR3 DNA: TGTGCCAGCAGCTGGACACCCAGTAACTATGGCTACACCTTC; CDR3 protein: CASSWTPSNYGYTF
clone size: large; J gene: TRBJ2-1; V gene: TRBV7-9; D gene: TRBD1; CDR3 DNA: TGTGCCAGCAGCCCGAGGGACAGGGACCCCCACTCCTACAATGAGCAGTTCTTC; CDR3 protein: CASSPRDRDPHSYNEQFF
clone size: large; J gene: TRBJ2-4; V gene: TRBV19; D gene: TRBD1; CDR3 DNA: TGTGCCAGTATAGGGGACAGCCGAAACATTCAGTACTTC; CDR3 protein: CASIGDSRNIQYF
clone size: -; J gene: TRBJ2-7; V gene: TRBV4-1; D gene: TRBD1; CDR3 DNA: TGCGCCAGCAGCCAAGATACAGGGGGCGGAGAGCAGTACTTC; CDR3 protein: CASSQDTGGGEQYF
clone size: large; J gene: TRBJ2-3; V gene: TRBV4-3; D gene: TRBD2; CDR3 DNA: TGCGCCAGCAGCCAAGATGGCGGGGGGACCAGCACAGATACGCAGTATTTT; CDR3 protein: CASSQDGGGTSTDTQYF
clone size: large; J gene: TRBJ1-2; V gene: TRBV29-1; D gene: TRBD1; CDR3 DNA: TGCAGCGTTGGACAGGGAGGGGTCTATGGCTACACCTTC; CDR3 protein: CSVGQGGVYGYTF
clone size: medium-sized; J gene: TRBJ2-1; V gene: TRBV6-6; D gene: -; CDR3 DNA: TGTGCCAGCAGTCCTCCCGCGGTGAGCTCCTACAATGAGCAGTTCTTC; CDR3 protein: CASSPPAVSSYNEQFF
clone size: large; J gene: TRBJ1-1; V gene: TRBV19; D gene: -; CDR3 DNA: TGTGCCAGTAGTATCGGGGAGATAGGGAGCACTTTCTTT; CDR3 protein: CASSIGEIGSTFF
clone size: -; J gene: TRBJ2-1; V gene: TRBV11-1; D gene: -; CDR3 DNA: TGTGCCAGCAGCTTAGGGGGAAGGGGCGATGAGCAGTTCTTC; CDR3 protein: CASSLGGRGDEQFF
clone size: large; J gene: TRBJ2-1; V gene: TRBV27; D gene: -; CDR3 DNA: TGTGCCAGCAGTCAATCGGGACTCCCCTACAATGAGCAGTTCTTC; CDR3 protein: CASSQSGLPYNEQFF
clone size: hyperexpanded; J gene: TRBJ2-7; V gene: TRBV14; D gene: -; CDR3 DNA: TGTGCCAGCAGCCTGCTGGATAAGAAAATAGCCTACGAGCAGTACTTC; CDR3 protein: CASSLLDKKIAYEQYF
clone size: large; J gene: TRBJ2-7; V gene: TRBV2; D gene: -; CDR3 DNA: TGTGCCAGCAGTGAAGCTTGGAACTACGAGCAGTACTTC; CDR3 protein: CASSEAWNYEQYF